This TCR beta chain comes out of a study of blood T cell repertoires in COVID-19 (TCRdb year 2020). Concerning the study at large: Samples from collaborators originated in the United States, Italy and Spain and spanned both the acute and convalescent phases of COVID-19. The prospective study material was composed of cDNA or gDNA derived from T cells, B-cell-depleted T cells, or PBMCs. The dataset comprised deeply sampled blood TCRbeta repertoires from subjects exposed to, actively infected with, or recovered from COVID-19. A freely available public database, intended as a resource for researchers studying the immune response to SARS-CoV-2, is where the repertoires were released. Samples were obtained from the ongoing ImmuneRACE study (first 160 participants) and from over 1,000 subjects provided by 6 global collaborators. The sample metadata nearly always contained a de-identified subject ID, COVID-19 status, age in years and sex. Where available, HLA class I and class II types were obtained from metadata supplied by the sample provider rather than from assay-based typing. The paper as a whole reports these results and caveats: How much clinical and demographic metadata was included differed by source and by participant, and the metadata was provided uncurated.

Note on this clone: Its antigen remains unidentified. No base-level quality is on record; no much larger clone is a single base apart.

Cut back by 6 bases and 4 bases, the V and J ends lie 12 bases apart. CDR1 and CDR2, looked up from the germline V gene, are KGHSH and LQKENI. Including the terminal cysteine and phenylalanine, the CDR3 comprises 14 residues. Just CDR3 DNA is preserved here, 42 bases in frame from base 1. TCRbeta CDR3 regions were amplified from genomic DNA by means of the immunoSEQ Assay, a bias-controlled multiplex PCR. Concerning the study's data processing: Nucleated cell counts per sample were estimated from amplification of reference gene primers within the assay. To quantify the absolute abundance of each unique TCRbeta CDR3 rearrangement, sequence reads were collapsed and filtered. For each sample, productive Simpson clonality was calculated as the square root of Simpson's diversity index over productive rearrangements. The immuneACCESS repertoire file appears here via TCRdb, limited to in-frame rearrangements. These files lack a portion of the clones; in checked studies, under half of the deficit traces to unresolved V genes, and the cause of the others is not known. From that table come the V and J calls and clone size; the DNA was used to work out D and trimming. This sample gives roughly 280,000 clones in total; approximately 91% of them show up just once. The ten largest clones represent approximately 2.2% of the sample.

The collaborating institutions used their own protocols to collect whole blood in K2EDTA tubes. For TCRbeta analysis, collaborators shipped samples as frozen whole blood, isolated PBMCs, or DNA extracted from either of those sample types. The clonotype originates from a man aged 45-60 years with acute or convalescent COVID-19. The sequence is built from TRBV18 and TRBJ2-2; the D gene lacks a confident call. The sequencing sample was made of peripheral blood. The DNA reads as follows: TGTGCCAGCTCCCCGAGAGACACCACCGGGGAGCTGTTTTTT. The encoded protein is CASSPRDTTGELFF.